The source of this TCR beta chain is a study of blood T cell repertoires in COVID-19. The CDR3 has 18 amino acids. V was pared by 4 bases and J by 3 bases, with 11 bases of the junction left unmatched. Germline loops: CDR1 KGHSH, CDR2 LQKENI. The authors' processing: Estimation of nucleated cell counts was performed using reference gene primer amplification. Repertoires were generated with immunoSEQ multiplex PCR, while TCRdb's copy carries only in-frame clones and drops some. From that table come the V and J calls and clone size; the DNA was used to work out D and trimming. The repertoire holds 200,000 to 250,000 clones, with 86% as singletons.

The sample was PBMCs or T cells enriched from blood (not recorded which). V and J are TRBV18 and TRBJ2-7; TRBD2 matches at 14 bases. This sequence originates from a woman aged 45-60 years who had recovered from COVID-19. The CDR3, as DNA: TGTGCCAGCTCACAATACCCCGGGACTAGCGGGAGTCACTACGAGCAGTACTTC. The encoded protein is CASSQYPGTSGSHYEQYF.